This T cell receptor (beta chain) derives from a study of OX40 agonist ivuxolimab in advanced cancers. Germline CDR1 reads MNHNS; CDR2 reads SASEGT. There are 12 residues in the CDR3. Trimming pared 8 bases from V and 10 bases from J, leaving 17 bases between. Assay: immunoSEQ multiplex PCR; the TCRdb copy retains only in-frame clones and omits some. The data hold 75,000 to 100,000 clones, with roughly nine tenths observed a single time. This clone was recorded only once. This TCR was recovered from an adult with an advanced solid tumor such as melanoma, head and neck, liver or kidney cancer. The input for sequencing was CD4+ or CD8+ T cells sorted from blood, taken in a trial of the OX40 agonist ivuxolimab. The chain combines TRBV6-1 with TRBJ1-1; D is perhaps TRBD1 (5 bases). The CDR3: CASGFLGGGAFF. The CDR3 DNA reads TGTGCCAGCGGATTTCTGGGGGGGGGAGCTTTCTTT.